The table lists the clone carrying this T cell receptor beta chain with many counts. Construction of TCR beta libraries relied on iRepertoire HTBI primers and on Arm-PCR targeting CDR3 regions. TCRdb analysed the multiplex PCR reads with MiXCR anew, one entry per CDR3 protein. The sample lists about 440,000 distinct CDR3 sequences, 14% to 15% seen once, with over 15% in the top ten. This specimen comes from a study of regulatory T cells in long-lasting Graves disease. Looking at the study overall: Antithyroid drugs had been given to newly diagnosed Graves' patients for under 3 months.

The time point was: newly diagnosed GD, antithyroid drugs for less than 3 months. From RNA extracted from PBMCs, the TCR library was made. This same sample was also part of a study on T cells in Graves' hyperthyroidism and ophthalmopathy.

The receptor was isolated from a woman in her 30s with Graves disease. The sequences come from peripheral blood mononuclear cells (PBMCs), collected at new diagnosis, from a patient treated with antithyroid drugs.

In DNA, the CDR3 is TGTGCCAGCAGCCCTAGCGGGAGGGCTGTTAATGAGCAGTTCTTC. Translated, it gives CASSPSGRAVNEQFF. This chain links TRBV7-9 with TRBJ2-1, with 12 positions matching TRBD2. Losses at the gene ends were 5 bases for V and 7 bases for J; bases not matched to a gene: 6. This CDR3 has 15 amino acids. Germline values: CDR1 SEHNR, CDR2 FQNEAQ (reference sequence). The full variable domain, rest sourced from reference TRBV7-9 and TRBJ2-1, is DTGVSQNPRHKITKRGQNVTFRCDPISEHNRLYWYRQTLGQGPEFLTYFQNEAQLEKSRLLSDRFSAERPKGSFSTLEIQRTEQGDSAMYLCASSPSGRAVNEQFFGPGTRLTVL.